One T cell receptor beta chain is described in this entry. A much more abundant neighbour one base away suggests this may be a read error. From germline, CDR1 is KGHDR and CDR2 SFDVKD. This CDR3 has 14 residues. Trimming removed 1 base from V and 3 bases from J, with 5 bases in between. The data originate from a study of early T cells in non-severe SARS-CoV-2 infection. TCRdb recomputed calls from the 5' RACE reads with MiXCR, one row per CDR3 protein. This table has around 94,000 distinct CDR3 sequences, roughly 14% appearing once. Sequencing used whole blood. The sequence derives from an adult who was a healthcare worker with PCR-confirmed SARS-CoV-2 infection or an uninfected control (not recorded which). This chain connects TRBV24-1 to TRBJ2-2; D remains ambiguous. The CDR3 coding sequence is TGTGCCACCAGTGATTTAGAGGACACCGGGGAGCTGTTTTTT. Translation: CATSDLEDTGELFF.